This entry features one T cell receptor beta chain sequence. PCR was performed using 60 Vbeta and 13 Jbeta primers. The data were produced by immunoSEQ multiplex PCR, yet TCRdb's version contains in-frame clones alone and is incomplete. This table holds 100,000 to 150,000 clones, approximately 17% found once. This record belongs to a study of cytomegalovirus exposure and HLA in healthy donors. Germline CDR1 is SQVTM and CDR2 is ANQGSEA. The ends were cut back, 6 bases at V and 5 bases at J, with 17 bases in the middle. The CDR3 consists of 14 residues. The sequence came from a female donor in good health and CMV-seropositive. The chain combines TRBV29-1 with TRBJ1-5; D unclear. What was sequenced was PBMCs. The CDR3 DNA reads TGCAGCGTCCCCACGGGGAAGAGGTATCAGCCCCAGCATTTT. It yields the protein CSVPTGKRYQPQHF.